The 21 T cell receptor beta chains below all came from one sample that was sequenced in a study of identifying expanded T cells in peripheral blood. Libraries were prepared by immunoSEQ multiplex PCR; TCRdb keeps only in-frame clonotypes and omits some of them. The sample comprises approximately 120,000 clones, about 85% of which are singletons, and roughly 7.6% rests with the top ten. Sequencing was done on a sample of blood. The origin of the receptors is a person aged 18 to 75 in good health.

This clone was counted only a few times. This chain joins TRBV6-1 and TRBJ1-2; no reliable D call. Germline CDR1 and CDR2: MNHNS and SASEGT. The germline V and J ends were trimmed by 0 bases and 4 bases, with 15 bases remaining between them. The CDR3 has 16 amino acids. The CDR3 DNA reads as TGTGCCAGCAGTGAAGCGGTCGGAAAGGTTGGCTATGGCTACACCTTC. It translates to CASSEAVGKVGYGYTF.

The chain has TRBV7-2 and TRBJ1-5; TRBD1 agrees at 7 bases. Germline values: CDR1 SGHTA, CDR2 FQGNSA. The V gene end was trimmed by 2 bases and the J gene end by 2 bases; junction bases not matched to a gene: 6. This CDR3 has 16 amino acids. CDR3 region: CASSLTQGGRNQPQHF. DNA of the CDR3: TGTGCCAGCAGCTTAACCCAGGGGGGTCGCAATCAGCCCCAGCATTTT.

V usage is TRBV5-6 and J usage is TRBJ2-1; perhaps TRBD2 as D (6 bases). The germline V gene has CDR1 SGHDT and CDR2 YYEEEE. With 6 bases removed from V and 0 bases from J, the gap between germline ends came to 13 bases. The CDR3 spans 15 residues. The CDR3 DNA is TGTGCCAGCAAGCATAGCGGACGCTCCTACAATGAGCAGTTCTTC. Encoded protein: CASKHSGRSYNEQFF.

This rearrangement joins TRBV6-5 to TRBJ1-5, with no clear D. The V and J ends lost 2 bases and 4 bases respectively, with 6 bases between them. From germline, CDR1 is MNHEY and CDR2 SVGAGI. The CDR3 length is 13 residues. The CDR3 DNA reads TGTGCCAGCAGTTACGACGAGAATCAGCCCCAGCATTTT. It codes for CASSYDENQPQHF.

The J gene is TRBJ2-3, the V gene TRBV19; D not certain. CDR3 length: 15 residues. The V end was cut by 9 bases, the J end by 1 base, with 17 bases between. The germline gives CDR1 LNHDA, CDR2 SQIVND (reference sequence). The CDR3 DNA sequence: TGTGCCAGCAGTTATAACGCCCTGGGCACAGATACGCAGTATTTT. It specifies CASSYNALGTDTQYF.

This sequence joins TRBV5-1 and TRBJ2-3, with TRBD2 matching over 11 bases. The CDR3 spans 18 residues. Germline values: CDR1 SGHRS, CDR2 YFSETQ. V trimming: 3 bases; J trimming: 5 bases; junction bases outside the gene matches: 14. In nucleotides, the CDR3 is TGCGCCAGCAGCTCCCTTAGCGGGGGGGCCCGGGTCGGAGATACGCAGTATTTT. The encoded protein is CASSSLSGGARVGDTQYF.

The chain couples TRBV30 to TRBJ2-2, with 8 nucleotides matching TRBD2. The CDR3 has 14 amino acids. The germline V gene encodes CDR1 GTSNPN and CDR2 SVGIG (reference sequence). V was clipped by 4 bases and J by 3 bases; unmatched bases: 4. The CDR3 nucleotides are TGTGCCTGGAAGCGGGGGAGTTACACCGGGGAGCTGTTTTTT. Residues: CAWKRGSYTGELFF.

The gene calls are TRBV9 and TRBJ2-2; the match to TRBD2 covers 9 bases. Looked up from germline, CDR1 is SGDLS and CDR2 is YYNGEE. With 0 bases clipped from V and 8 bases from J, the junction kept 8 bases outside the gene matches. The CDR3 spans 16 residues. The CDR3 loop is CASSVVSGGPIGELFF. CDR3 coding DNA: TGTGCCAGCAGCGTAGTAAGCGGGGGGCCCATAGGGGAGCTGTTTTTT.

The genes are TRBV5-1 and TRBJ2-1; perhaps D is TRBD1 or TRBD2 (5 bases each). The CDR3 has 12 amino acids. Per germline, CDR1 SGHRS and CDR2 YFSETQ. V lost 0 bases, J lost 7 bases, and 5 bases lay in between. This CDR3 reads CASSLGGNEQFF. The CDR3 DNA follows: TGCGCCAGCAGCTTGGGGGGGAATGAGCAGTTCTTC.

The chain couples TRBV7-9 to TRBJ1-2; a weak D match, TRBD1 (6 bases). Germline CDR1 SEHNR, CDR2 FQNEAQ (reference sequence). The CDR3 is 13 residues long. The ends were cut back, 1 base at V and 6 bases at J, with 9 bases in the middle. CDR3 nucleotide sequence: TGTGCCAGCAGCTTAGTCAGGGGTGATGGCTACACCTTC. Residues: CASSLVRGDGYTF. Together with reference TRBV7-9 and TRBJ1-2, the CDR3 gives the full variable domain: DTGVSQNPRHKITKRGQNVTFRCDPISEHNRLYWYRQTLGQGPEFLTYFQNEAQLEKSRLLSDRFSAERPKGSFSTLEIQRTEQGDSAMYLCASSLVRGDGYTFGSGTRLTVV.

The chain is built from TRBV6-6 and TRBJ1-1; 7 bases line up with TRBD1. The CDR3 is 14 amino acids. The germline V gene encodes CDR1 MNHNY and CDR2 SVGAGI (reference sequence). Trimming took 6 bases from V and 6 from J; bases not matched to a gene: 10. CDR3 coding DNA: TGTGCCAGCAGGCGGATTCAGGGGGGTCCTGAAGCTTTCTTT. This codes for CASRRIQGGPEAFF.

A single count supports this clone. V usage is TRBV7-9 and J usage is TRBJ2-1; D not resolved. CDR3 size: 15 residues. V was cut by 5 bases and J by 2 bases, with 13 bases left in between. The germline gives CDR1 SEHNR, CDR2 FQNEAQ (reference sequence). The chain's CDR3 is CASSLVTSPYNEQFF. For the CDR3, the DNA is TGTGCCAGCAGCCTGGTGACATCCCCCTACAATGAGCAGTTCTTC.

The chain is built from TRBV29-1 and TRBJ2-7; 7 bases are shared with TRBD1. The germline V gene encodes CDR1 SQVTM and CDR2 ANQGSEA. CDR3 size: 12 residues. After removal of 4 bases from V and 4 bases from J, the junction contained 4 bases not matched to a gene. CDR3 protein: CSVAKGAYEQYF. CDR3 in DNA: TGCAGCGTTGCAAAGGGGGCTTACGAGCAGTACTTC.

The CDR3 region has the DNA TGCGCCAGCAGCTTGACCCCGGGGAGGGCTGGGGCCAACGTCCTGACTTTC. It specifies CASSLTPGRAGANVLTF. The chain links TRBV5-1 to TRBJ2-6, with 7 bases identical to TRBD2. This CDR3 is 17 amino acids long. The J segment lost 2 bases and the V segment lost 1 base, leaving 6 bases of the junction unmatched. Germline V gives CDR1 SGHRS, CDR2 YFSETQ.

This chain uses TRBV30 with TRBJ2-7; possibly TRBD1 for D (6 bases). The ends were cut back, 4 bases at V and 8 bases at J, with 21 bases in the middle. The CDR3 covers 14 residues. CDR1 is GTSNPN and CDR2 is SVGIG in the germline V gene (reference sequence). The CDR3 nucleotides are TGTGCCTGGAAGGGGACACCTAACGTAAGACAGCAGTACTTC. It yields the protein CAWKGTPNVRQQYF.

The chain links TRBV19 to TRBJ2-3, with D tentatively TRBD2 (5 bases). Germline V gene data show CDR1 as LNHDA and CDR2 as SQIVND (reference sequence). This CDR3 has 13 amino acids. The ends were cut back, 6 bases at V and 4 bases at J, with 11 bases in the middle. The CDR3 spells CASSDLGADTQYF. CDR3 in DNA: TGTGCCAGTAGCGATCTCGGGGCAGATACGCAGTATTTT. The whole variable domain, remainder taken from reference TRBV19 and TRBJ2-3, is DGGITQSPKYLFRKEGQNVTLSCEQNLNHDAMYWYRQDPGQGLRLIYYSQIVNDFQKGDIAEGYSVSREKKESFPLTVTSAQKNPTAFYLCASSDLGADTQYFGPGTRLTVL.

The DNA of the CDR3 is TGCAGTGCTACCAGGGGTTACGAGCAGTACTTC. Translated, it gives CSATRGYEQYF. The chain links TRBV20-1 to TRBJ2-7, with a possible D match to TRBD1 (6 bases). The germline V gene encodes CDR1 DFQATT and CDR2 SNEGSKA (reference sequence). The CDR3 covers 11 residues. Deletions cut 4 bases from V and 4 bases from J, with 8 bases between.

The chain carries TRBV10-3 and TRBJ1-1; 7 bases match TRBD1. The V gene's germline CDR1 is ENHRY and CDR2 SYGVKD. Unmatched junction bases numbered 4, after V lost 8 bases and J lost 1 base. The CDR3 spans 13 residues. CDR3: CAIVGDRNTEAFF. CDR3 DNA: TGTGCCATCGTTGGGGACAGGAACACTGAAGCTTTCTTT.

The V gene is TRBV29-1, the J gene TRBJ1-2; the D is unclear. Trimming took off 6 bases at V and 7 bases at J, with 12 bases between the two ends. This CDR3 comprises 11 residues. CDR1 is SQVTM and CDR2 is ANQGSEA in the germline V gene. The CDR3 region has the DNA TGCAGCGTGGCAGAAAAGACTGGCTACACCTTC. This codes for CSVAEKTGYTF.

V and J are TRBV6-5 and TRBJ1-3; D call uncertain. CDR3 length equals 13 residues. Trimming shortened V by 7 bases and J by 5 bases, and 12 bases separated the two germline ends. Germline V lookup: CDR1 MNHEY, CDR2 SVGAGI. CDR3 residues: CASTRPGRNTIYF. The CDR3 nucleotides read TGTGCCAGCACCAGGCCGGGTAGAAACACCATATATTTT.

The V and J genes are TRBV6-6 and TRBJ2-2, with D tentatively TRBD2 (6 bases). CDR1 and CDR2 (germline): MNHNY, SVGAGI (reference sequence). This CDR3 contains 14 residues. The V and J ends lost 5 bases and 2 bases respectively, with 9 bases between them. The CDR3 DNA follows: TGTGCCAGCAGTCGGGACTCCAACACCGGGGAGCTGTTTTTT. This encodes CASSRDSNTGELFF.